These 31 T cell receptor beta chains came from one sample sequenced in a study of blood T cell repertoires in COVID-19. The table came from immunoSEQ multiplex PCR; TCRdb's copy has only in-frame clones and leaves some out. The profile shows about 200,000 clones, 70% to 90% of them singletons. Sequencing was carried out using peripheral blood. These receptors came from a man aged 55-75 years with COVID-19, enrolled during active disease.

The chain joins TRBV5-4 to TRBJ1-1; D is perhaps TRBD1 (6 bases). The V end lost 2 bases, the J end lost 1 base, and 9 bases lay between the germline ends. In germline, CDR1 is SGHNT, CDR2 YYREEE (reference sequence). CDR3 size: 14 residues. CDR3 sequence reads: CASSFDRWNTEAFF. CDR3 DNA: TGTGCCAGCAGCTTCGACAGGTGGAACACTGAAGCTTTCTTT.

The chain has TRBV6-4 and TRBJ2-7, with D possibly matching TRBD1 (5 bases). This CDR3 contains 15 residues. Germline V gene data show CDR1 as MRHNA and CDR2 as SNTAGT. The V gene lost 3 bases and the J gene lost 3 bases, with 15 bases spanning the gap. CDR3 sequence (DNA): TGTGCCAGCAGTGAAGGGGCTAGGGGTTGCTACGAGCAGTACTTC. Translating gives CASSEGARGCYEQYF.

V gene TRBV5-4 combines with J gene TRBJ1-4, with a possible D match to TRBD1 (6 bases). The CDR3 covers 13 residues. Trimming stripped 7 bases from V and 8 bases from J, with 15 bases between. Germline V gene sequence: CDR1 SGHNT, CDR2 YYREEE (reference sequence). The CDR3 loop reads CASAGDLREKLFF. CDR3 coding DNA: TGTGCCAGCGCAGGGGACCTAAGGGAAAAACTGTTTTTT.

The gene calls are TRBV29-1 and TRBJ2-1, with 8 nucleotides matching TRBD2. CDR1 and CDR2 from the germline V gene are SQVTM and ANQGSEA. V dropped 6 bases and J dropped 7; count of bases not matched to a gene: 11. The CDR3 length is 14 residues. The CDR3: CSVRGGRAANEQFF. Written as DNA, the CDR3 is TGCAGCGTCCGGGGGGGGAGGGCCGCTAATGAGCAGTTCTTC.

This clone was counted once. The rearrangement joins TRBV7-2 to TRBJ2-1; TRBD2 might be the D (6 bases). Per germline, CDR1 SGHTA and CDR2 FQGNSA. V was trimmed by 4 bases and J by 7 bases, leaving 11 bases between them. The CDR3 runs to 13 residues. The CDR3 DNA sequence: TGTGCCAGCAGCTCGCCCGGGAGTAATGAGCAGTTCTTC. Amino acids: CASSSPGSNEQFF.

The rearrangement links TRBV5-4 to TRBJ1-1; 7 bases fit TRBD1. Germline V gene sequence: CDR1 SGHNT, CDR2 YYREEE (reference sequence). The CDR3 has 15 amino acids. The trim removed 4 bases at V and 0 bases at J, leaving 6 bases unmatched. The CDR3 bases are TGTGCCAGCAGCCTGGACAGGTTAATGAACACTGAAGCTTTCTTT. Amino acid sequence: CASSLDRLMNTEAFF.

This chain links TRBV5-1 with TRBJ2-2, with D possibly TRBD1 on 5 matching bases. Trimming cost V 4 bases and J 0 bases, with 13 bases left between them. The CDR3 is 16 amino acids. Germline V lookup: CDR1 SGHRS, CDR2 YFSETQ. The CDR3 coding sequence is TGCGCCAGCAGCCCCCCGGACACCGCGAACACCGGGGAGCTGTTTTTT. This translates into CASSPPDTANTGELFF.

The V and J genes are TRBV4-1 and TRBJ2-7, with TRBD1 as a possible D gene (5 bases). From germline, CDR1 is MGHRA and CDR2 YSYEKL. Trimming cost V 0 bases and J 5 bases, with 14 bases left between them. The CDR3 has 15 residues. CDR3: CASSQDRQGYHEQYF. CDR3 DNA sequence: TGCGCCAGCAGCCAAGACCGGCAGGGATACCACGAGCAGTACTTC.

The genes are TRBV10-3 and TRBJ1-6; D gene ambiguous. Trimming shortened V by 5 bases and J by 6 bases, and 14 bases separated the two germline ends. This CDR3 contains 15 residues. Germline lookup yields CDR1 ENHRY and CDR2 SYGVKD. The DNA of the CDR3 is TGTGCCATCAGTCAGGATCCGGCAACTAATTCACCCCTCCACTTT. It yields the protein CAISQDPATNSPLHF.

The chain joins TRBV5-6 to TRBJ2-1; 7 bases align to TRBD2. Germline trimming cut 4 bases from V and 2 bases from J; bases unmatched to any gene: 6. The germline gives CDR1 SGHDT, CDR2 YYEEEE. The CDR3 covers 15 residues. Written as DNA, the CDR3 is TGTGCCAGCAGCCGGGGAGGGCAGACCTACAATGAGCAGTTCTTC. Amino acids: CASSRGGQTYNEQFF.

This clone appeared a few times. The chain carries TRBV4-2 and TRBJ1-1; D uncertain. Trimming removed 1 base at V and 3 bases at J, with 9 bases between. The CDR3 sequence is 14 residues long. Germline lookup yields CDR1 LGHNA and CDR2 YNFKEQ. As DNA, the CDR3 is TGTGCCAGCAGCCAAGTAGGCGGTTACACTGAAGCTTTCTTT. Residues: CASSQVGGYTEAFF.

The genes are TRBV5-1 and TRBJ1-3, with 12 bases that match TRBD1. This CDR3 spans 17 amino acids. J was trimmed by 2 bases and V by 0 bases; bases with no gene match: 3. CDR1 SGHRS and CDR2 YFSETQ come from the germline V gene. This CDR3 is CASSLGGTGGAGNTIYF. Here the CDR3 DNA reads TGCGCCAGCAGCTTGGGCGGGACAGGGGGCGCTGGAAACACCATATATTTT.

This chain uses TRBV29-1 with TRBJ2-7, with 10 bases aligning to TRBD2. CDR3 length equals 16 residues. Trimming at V came to 1 base and at J to 4 bases, leaving 10 bases not matched to a gene. Germline V gene sequence: CDR1 SQVTM, CDR2 ANQGSEA. CDR3 amino acids: CSVEGTSGNPSYEQYF. In DNA form, the CDR3 reads TGCAGCGTTGAAGGCACTAGCGGGAATCCCTCGTACGAGCAGTACTTC.

V is TRBV7-2 and J is TRBJ1-6, with 7 bases fitting TRBD1. Unmatched junction bases numbered 6, after V lost 3 bases and J lost 7 bases. This CDR3 region has 15 residues. Germline CDR1 and CDR2: SGHTA and FQGNSA. CDR3 residues: CASSFSGQTNSPLHF. CDR3 coding DNA: TGTGCCAGCAGCTTTTCGGGACAGACAAATTCACCCCTCCACTTT.

The chain is built from TRBV30 and TRBJ1-5; 7 nucleotides agree with TRBD1. Germline V gene data show CDR1 as GTSNPN and CDR2 as SVGIG (reference sequence). J was trimmed by 2 bases and V by 2 bases; bases with no gene match: 3. This CDR3 has 14 residues. The CDR3 DNA reads TGTGCCTGGAGTAGGACAGGAGGCAATCAGCCCCAGCATTTT. This codes for CAWSRTGGNQPQHF.

Only one count was recorded for this clone. The CDR3 bases are TGTGCCAGCAGCTTAGCCAGGGGCAGCTCCGAGCAGTACTTC. The encoded protein is CASSLARGSSEQYF. V is TRBV7-9 and J is TRBJ2-7, with D possibly being TRBD1 (6 bases). The germline gives CDR1 SEHNR, CDR2 FQNEAQ (reference sequence). V was shortened by 0 bases and J by 6 bases, with 12 bases between the two germline ends. This CDR3 region has 14 residues.

The chain uses TRBV4-3 and TRBJ1-1; weak D call: TRBD1 (6 bases). Trimming stripped 2 bases from V and 11 bases from J, with 15 bases between. Germline CDR1 is LGHNA and CDR2 is YSLEER. The CDR3 contains 13 residues. CDR3 sequence: CASSQIDQGFAFF. The DNA for the CDR3 is TGCGCCAGCAGCCAAATAGACCAGGGGTTTGCTTTCTTT.

The chain couples TRBV19 to TRBJ1-1; tentative D call: TRBD1 (6 bases). The CDR3 runs to 16 residues. Germline CDR1 reads LNHDA; CDR2 reads SQIVND (reference sequence). V shed 4 bases and J shed 9 bases, with 24 bases lying between them. The CDR3 reads CASSSRRQVALTQAFF. The DNA of the CDR3 is TGTGCCAGTAGTAGCCGAAGACAGGTAGCTCTCACGCAAGCTTTCTTT.

Concerning this clone: This specimen includes other DNA sequences encoding the same CDR3. V is TRBV5-5 and J is TRBJ2-5, with no clear D. This CDR3 comprises 13 residues. The V gene's germline CDR1 is SGHKS and CDR2 YYEKEE (reference sequence). V was clipped by 2 bases and J by 4 bases, with 9 bases between them. The CDR3 coding sequence is TGTGCCAGCAGCTTTTCAGGTACAGAGACCCAGTACTTC. It yields the protein CASSFSGTETQYF.

In this sample, this clone turned up once. The chain uses TRBV19 and TRBJ1-3; TRBD1 matches at 7 bases. Germline V gene lookup returns CDR1 LNHDA and CDR2 SQIVND (reference sequence). This CDR3 comprises 15 residues. The trim removed 8 bases at V and 0 bases at J, leaving 7 bases unmatched. The CDR3 DNA reads TGTGCCAGTTTAAACAGGGGATACTCTGGAAACACCATATATTTT. Translation gives CASLNRGYSGNTIYF. Based on the CDR3 plus reference TRBV19 and TRBJ1-3, the full variable domain is DGGITQSPKYLFRKEGQNVTLSCEQNLNHDAMYWYRQDPGQGLRLIYYSQIVNDFQKGDIAEGYSVSREKKESFPLTVTSAQKNPTAFYLCASLNRGYSGNTIYFGEGSWLTVV.

This clone was seen only once. The J gene is TRBJ1-5, the V gene TRBV30; 7 bases agree with TRBD1. Per the germline V gene, CDR1 is GTSNPN and CDR2 is SVGIG (reference sequence). The V gene end was trimmed by 3 bases and the J gene end by 6 bases; junction bases not matched to a gene: 11. The CDR3 has 15 amino acids. The chain's CDR3 is CAWRGKDRPGQPQHF. DNA of the CDR3: TGTGCCTGGAGGGGAAAGGACAGGCCAGGTCAGCCCCAGCATTTT. Full variable domain (rest looked up from reference TRBV30 and TRBJ1-5): SQTIHQWPATLVQPVGSPLSLECTVEGTSNPNLYWYRQAAGRGLQLLFYSVGIGQISSEVPQNLSASRPQDRQFILSSKKLLLSDSGFYLCAWRGKDRPGQPQHFGDGTRLSIL.

The genes are TRBV14 and TRBJ2-1; a possible D gene is TRBD1 (6 bases). V was cut by 3 bases and J by 7 bases, with 7 bases left in between. The germline CDR1 and CDR2 sequences are SGHDN and FVKESK. The CDR3 has 12 amino acids. CDR3 nucleotides: TGTGCCAGCAGCCACGACAGGAATGAGCAGTTCTTC. This encodes CASSHDRNEQFF.

J is TRBJ1-6 and V is TRBV5-1, with TRBD1 as a possible D gene (5 bases). This CDR3 region has 14 residues. Germline V gene sequence: CDR1 SGHRS, CDR2 YFSETQ. V gave up 4 bases and J gave up 10 bases, with 15 bases separating them. The CDR3 region has the DNA TGCGCCAGCAGCGGGCAGGGTGAATACTCACCCCTCCACTTT. Protein: CASSGQGEYSPLHF.

This chain connects TRBV6-5 to TRBJ2-3; TRBD1 aligns across 9 bases. The length of the CDR3 is 15 residues. In germline, CDR1 is MNHEY, CDR2 SVGAGI. V shed 6 bases and J 4 bases; nucleotides not matched to a gene: 8. CDR3 DNA sequence: TGTGCCAGCAGACGACAGGGGGAGCGAGCAGATACGCAGTATTTT. It specifies CASRRQGERADTQYF.

The CDR3 loop reads CASSPLFSTHMGTLEAFF. As DNA, the CDR3 is TGTGCCAGCAGTCCCCTTTTTAGCACTCACATGGGTACTCTTGAAGCTTTCTTT. The rearrangement joins TRBV27 to TRBJ1-1; D not resolved. The CDR3 is 18 residues long. Germline lookup yields CDR1 MNHEY and CDR2 SMNVEV (reference sequence). Trimming removed 5 bases at V and 7 bases at J, with 29 bases between.

This rearrangement joins TRBV12-3 or TRBV12-4 to TRBJ1-5; no definite D call. The CDR3 is 12 amino acids. V was shortened by 5 bases and J by 7 bases, with 9 bases between the two germline ends. In DNA, the CDR3 is TGTGCCAGCAGTGTAAATCCGCAGCCCCAGCATTTT. This codes for CASSVNPQPQHF.

This chain links TRBV2 with TRBJ1-5; no clear D. There are 13 residues in the CDR3. The V gene's germline CDR1 is SNHLY and CDR2 FYNNEI. Between the trimmed V and J ends, which lost 6 bases and 4 bases, there was a span of 10 bases. As DNA, the CDR3 is TGTGCCAGCAGGACGGAGGCTAATCAGCCCCAGCATTTT. Protein sequence: CASRTEANQPQHF.

The chain links TRBV7-2 to TRBJ2-3, with 9 bases that match TRBD2. The length of the CDR3 is 12 residues. CDR1 and CDR2 from the germline V gene are SGHTA and FQGNSA. J gave up 13 bases and V 5 bases, and 7 bases lay outside the gene matches. The CDR3 nucleotides are TGTGCCAGCAGCCGGCGGGAGGGCGACAAGTATTTT. It specifies CASSRREGDKYF.

The V call is TRBV5-1, the J call TRBJ2-7; D might be TRBD1 (6 bases). With 4 bases removed from V and 5 bases from J, the gap between germline ends came to 16 bases. This CDR3 has 14 amino acids. The germline CDR1 and CDR2 sequences are SGHRS and YFSETQ. In DNA form, the CDR3 reads TGCGCCAGCAGCCAGAAGGCCGGGACAAACGAGCAGTACTTC. Its protein product is CASSQKAGTNEQYF.

This chain joins TRBV3-1 (or the pseudogene TRBV3-2) and TRBJ2-7; possible D gene TRBD1, 7 bases. Trimming shortened V by 1 base and J by 2 bases, and 12 bases separated the two germline ends. This CDR3 has 15 residues. Germline V lookup: CDR1 LGHDT, CDR2 YNNKEL (reference sequence). CDR3 DNA: TGTGCCAGCAGCCAAGGGAGGGGGCCAGCCTACGAGCAGTACTTC. Translated, it gives CASSQGRGPAYEQYF.

This sequence joins TRBV18 and TRBJ2-1; 8 bases align to TRBD1. The length of the CDR3 is 15 residues. CDR1 and CDR2 from the germline V gene are KGHSH and LQKENI. After removal of 0 bases from V and 4 bases from J, the junction contained 2 bases not matched to a gene. Here the CDR3 reads CASSPPRTGYNEQFF. In nucleotides, the CDR3 is TGTGCCAGCTCACCACCCCGGACAGGGTACAATGAGCAGTTCTTC. The entire variable domain, with the rest obtained from reference TRBV18 and TRBJ2-1, is as follows: NAGVMQNPRHLVRRRGQEARLRCSPMKGHSHVYWYRQLPEEGLKFMVYLQKENIIDESGMPKERFSAEFPKEGPSILRIQQVVRGDSAAYFCASSPPRTGYNEQFFGPGTRLTVL.